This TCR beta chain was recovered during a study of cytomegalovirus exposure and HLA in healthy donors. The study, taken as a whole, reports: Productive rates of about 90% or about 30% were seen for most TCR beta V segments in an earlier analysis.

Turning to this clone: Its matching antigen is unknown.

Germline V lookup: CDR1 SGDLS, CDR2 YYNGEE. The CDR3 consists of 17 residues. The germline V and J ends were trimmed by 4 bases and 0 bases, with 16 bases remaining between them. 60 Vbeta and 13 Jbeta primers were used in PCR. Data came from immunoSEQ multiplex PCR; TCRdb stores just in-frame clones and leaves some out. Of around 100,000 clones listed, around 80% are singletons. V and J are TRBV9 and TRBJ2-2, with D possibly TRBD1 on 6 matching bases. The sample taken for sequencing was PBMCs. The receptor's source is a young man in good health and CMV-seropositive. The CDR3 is CASSPFGQLANTGELFF. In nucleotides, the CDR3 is TGTGCCAGCAGCCCGTTTGGACAGCTTGCGAACACCGGGGAGCTGTTTTTT.